The rows below give T cell receptor beta chains drawn from one sample of a study of Ad26.COV2.S vaccination and SARS-CoV-2 variants. Method: immunoSEQ multiplex PCR; TCRdb's copy keeps in-frame clones and lacks some. The profile shows 350,000 to 450,000 clones, roughly 84% of them singletons. Sequenced material: peripheral blood, taken in a trial of Ad26.COV2.S vaccine versus placebo. All receptors derive from a person aged 18-60 years who received the Ad26.COV2.S COVID-19 vaccine or a placebo. Each CDR3 is given with its conserved first and last residue. D genes are given only for firm matches. Not every row has a clone size; where given, it reads once, few, many or a size class.

J	V	size	D	DNA	CDR3
TRBJ2-7	TRBV5-8	once	TRBD1	TGTGCCAGCAGCCCCTTACGGACAGGGAACGAGCAGTACTTC	CASSPLRTGNEQYF
TRBJ2-5	TRBV7-2	many	NA	TGTGCCAGCAGCCCTTATAAGGGGGTGGGGCGGCGAGGAGAGACCCAGTACTTC	CASSPYKGVGRRGETQYF
TRBJ2-1	TRBV24-1	NA	NA	TGTGCCACCAGTGATCCCCTGACAGCCCCAAATGAGCAGTTCTTC	CATSDPLTAPNEQFF
TRBJ1-6	TRBV10-3	NA	NA	TGTGCCATCAGTGAGTCGATGGGGGGTACGAGTTCACCCCTCCACTTT	CAISESMGGTSSPLHF
TRBJ1-3	TRBV5-1	NA	NA	TGCGCCAGCAGCAGCGCGGGACCTGGAAACACCATATATTTT	CASSSAGPGNTIYF
TRBJ2-2	TRBV6-2/TRBV6-3	NA	NA	TGTGCCAGCAGCTCCCTTGCCGGGGAGCTGTTTTTT	CASSSLAGELFF
TRBJ2-7	TRBV23-1	NA	NA	TGCGCCAGCAGTCAATCCCCCAGAGACAGGTACTACGAGCAGTACTTC	CASSQSPRDRYYEQYF
TRBJ2-2	TRBV19	NA	NA	TGTGCCAGTAGTATGGACACCTCGTCCGGGGAGCTGTTTTTT	CASSMDTSSGELFF
TRBJ1-1	TRBV2	NA	TRBD1	TGTGCCAGCAGTGTGACAGGGTTCACTGAAGCTTTCTTT	CASSVTGFTEAFF
TRBJ1-2	TRBV10-3	NA	TRBD1	TGTGCCATCAGTGATGGGGCAGGGGGGTTTCATGGCTACACCTTC	CAISDGAGGFHGYTF
TRBJ1-2	TRBV20-1	NA	NA	TGCAGTGCTAGTTCCGGACAGACTAACTATGGCTACACCTTC	CSASSGQTNYGYTF
TRBJ2-5	TRBV14	NA	TRBD2	TGTGCCAGCAGCCCCAGCGGCGGGGGGGCTTTAGAGACCCAGTACTTC	CASSPSGGGALETQYF
TRBJ1-2	TRBV10-3	once	NA	TGTGCCAGCGCCAGGGGTGGCTACACCTTC	CASARGGYTF
TRBJ1-5	TRBV14	few	NA	TGTGCCAGACACTTAGGGCAGGTGAAACAGCCCCAGCATTTT	CARHLGQVKQPQHF
TRBJ1-1	TRBV5-6	NA	NA	TGTGCCAGCAGCTTTTCAGGGAGAACTGAAGCTTTCTTT	CASSFSGRTEAFF
TRBJ1-2	TRBV5-5	few	NA	TGTGCCAGCAGCCCCACAGACTATGGCTACACCTTC	CASSPTDYGYTF
TRBJ2-3	TRBV5-4	NA	TRBD2	TGTGCCAGCAGCTTGACTAGCGGGGGGGCACAAGATACGCAGTATTTT	CASSLTSGGAQDTQYF
TRBJ1-1	TRBV6-2/TRBV6-3	NA	NA	TGTGCCAGCAGTTACTCTCCCTATGGAGCTTTCTTT	CASSYSPYGAFF
TRBJ2-7	TRBV7-9	once	TRBD1	TGTGCCAGCAGCTCTTCCGGGACAGCCTCCCACGAGCAGTACTTC	CASSSSGTASHEQYF
TRBJ2-7	TRBV7-3	once	TRBD2	TGTGCCAGCAGCTTAACGGGAGCGGGGATCTCCTACGAGCAGTACTTC	CASSLTGAGISYEQYF
TRBJ2-5	TRBV5-4	NA	NA	TGTGCCGCCAGCCCCTGGACACTCCAAGAGACCCAGTACTTC	CAASPWTLQETQYF
TRBJ2-5	TRBV7-2	NA	TRBD2	TGTGCCAGCAGCTTAGATAGACTAGCGGGGGGCGCTCAGTACTTC	CASSLDRLAGGAQYF
TRBJ1-4	TRBV12-5	NA	NA	TGTGCTAGTGGTTTGGTACAGGTAGGGGCCCTGACGGAAAAACTGTTTTTT	CASGLVQVGALTEKLFF
TRBJ2-2	TRBV5-1	once	NA	TGCGCCAGCAGCTCCCCGGGAGCTAGGGACACCGGGGAGCTGTTTTTT	CASSSPGARDTGELFF
TRBJ1-1	TRBV4-2	NA	NA	TGTGCCAGCTCCCAAGGGTACAGGGACACTGAAGCTTTCTTT	CASSQGYRDTEAFF
TRBJ2-3	TRBV4-3	NA	TRBD2	TGCGCCAGCAGCCAATCGGGACTAGCGGGGGAAGATACGCAGTATTTT	CASSQSGLAGEDTQYF
TRBJ2-5	TRBV4-1	NA	TRBD1	TGCGCCAGCAGCCACATAGACAGGGAGCAAGAGACCCAGTACTTC	CASSHIDREQETQYF
TRBJ1-1	TRBV2	NA	NA	TGTGCCAGCAGTGAAACAGGGTACACTGAAGCTTTCTTT	CASSETGYTEAFF
TRBJ2-1	TRBV24-1	NA	TRBD2	TGTGCCACCAGTGATTCTAGCGGGTCTAGCCTTGGTGAGCAGTTCTTC	CATSDSSGSSLGEQFF
TRBJ1-4	TRBV6-5	few	NA	TGTGCCAGCAGTTACCAAGGTGAAAAACTGTTTTTT	CASSYQGEKLFF
TRBJ1-2	TRBV12-5	few	NA	TGTGCTAGTGGTTTGGCCGCGGGGCCGGGCTATGGCTACACCTTC	CASGLAAGPGYGYTF
TRBJ1-2	TRBV20-1	NA	NA	TGCAGTGCTAGTCCCCAAGTCACTAACTATGGCTACACCTTC	CSASPQVTNYGYTF
TRBJ2-1	TRBV24-1	NA	NA	TGTGCCACCAGTGATTTTGGATATGAGCAGTTCTTC	CATSDFGYEQFF
TRBJ1-2	TRBV20-1	NA	NA	TGCAGTGCTAGTGATCCCCGGAGGAGCTATGGCTACACCTTC	CSASDPRRSYGYTF
TRBJ2-1	TRBV2	NA	NA	TGTGCTCTCGGTCAGGGGTCTGTCAATGAGCAGTTCTTC	CALGQGSVNEQFF
TRBJ2-3	TRBV30	NA	TRBD2	TGTGCCTGCCCTTGGGGAGGGGCCGGCACAGATACGCAGTATTTT	CACPWGGAGTDTQYF
TRBJ2-7	TRBV6-5	NA	NA	TGTGCCAGCAGTTACGGGCCATCCTACGAGCAGTACTTC	CASSYGPSYEQYF
TRBJ1-1	TRBV4-2	NA	NA	TGTGCCAGCAGCCAAGTGGGGTCTGAAGCTTTCTTT	CASSQVGSEAFF
TRBJ2-1	TRBV29-1	NA	NA	TGCAGCGTTGAACCGGCAGGGACCAATGAGCAGTTCTTC	CSVEPAGTNEQFF
TRBJ2-3	TRBV19	NA	TRBD1	TGTGCCAGTAGTATTGACGGGACAGCCCTACCCCGGGGAGATACGCAGTATTTT	CASSIDGTALPRGDTQYF
TRBJ2-7	TRBV4-1	NA	TRBD2	TGCGCCAGCAGCCAAGATTGGACAGGACTAGCGGGGGAATACGAGCAGTACTTC	CASSQDWTGLAGEYEQYF
TRBJ2-2	TRBV5-4	NA	TRBD2	TGTGCCAGCAGCCCAGGACTAGCGGGGGGGCCGGGCACCGGGGAGCTGTTTTTT	CASSPGLAGGPGTGELFF
TRBJ2-7	TRBV7-9	NA	TRBD2	TGTGCCAGCAGCTTAGGCGGGGGGGCCCCCTACGAGCAGTACTTC	CASSLGGGAPYEQYF
TRBJ1-4	TRBV18	NA	NA	TGTGCCAGCTCACCACGCACAGGTTATAATGAAAAACTGTTTTTT	CASSPRTGYNEKLFF
TRBJ2-5	TRBV6-5	NA	TRBD2	TGTGCCAGCAGGACTAGCGGGGGGGCCCGTGAGACCCAGTACTTC	CASRTSGGARETQYF
TRBJ2-1	TRBV5-4	NA	TRBD2	TGTGCCAGCAGCGGGACTAGATATGAGCAGTTCTTC	CASSGTRYEQFF
TRBJ1-1	TRBV6-5	NA	NA	TGTGCCAGCAGTTTGAGAAAAGGGACTGAAGCTTTCTTT	CASSLRKGTEAFF
TRBJ2-4	TRBV9	NA	TRBD1	TGTGCCAGCAGCGTACGGGACAGGGGCCAAAACATTCAGTACTTC	CASSVRDRGQNIQYF
TRBJ2-7	TRBV9	NA	TRBD1	TGTGCCAGCAGCGTAGGATACAGGGGGCTGTGGCAGTACTTC	CASSVGYRGLWQYF
TRBJ1-5	TRBV5-5	NA	TRBD1	TGTGCCAGCAGCTCCTCCGGGACAGGGAGCAATCAGCCCCAGCATTTT	CASSSSGTGSNQPQHF
TRBJ2-7	TRBV3-1/TRBV3-2	NA	NA	TGTGCCAGCAGCGCTCTTAGGACCTCCTCCTACGAGCAGTACTTC	CASSALRTSSYEQYF
TRBJ1-1	TRBV30	NA	NA	TGTGCCTGGAGAAAGGACGTCGGGGCCGAAGCTTTCTTT	CAWRKDVGAEAFF
TRBJ2-5	TRBV24-1	NA	TRBD2	TGTGCCACCAGTGACTCCGGGACTAGCGGTAGGGGGACCCAGTACTTC	CATSDSGTSGRGTQYF
TRBJ2-3	TRBV7-3	NA	TRBD1	TGTGCCAGCAGCTCGGGACAGGGGATGAGGTATTTT	CASSSGQGMRYF
TRBJ1-2	TRBV20-1	NA	NA	TGCAGTGCTACCGAATATGGCTACACCTTC	CSATEYGYTF
TRBJ1-4	TRBV29-1	NA	NA	TGCAGCGTTGCAGGCATGGCTAATGAAAAACTGTTTTTT	CSVAGMANEKLFF
TRBJ1-1	TRBV18	NA	NA	TGTGCCAGCTCACCATACGAAAGTGAAGCTTTCTTT	CASSPYESEAFF
TRBJ2-6	TRBV6-4	once	NA	TGTGCCAGCAGTACCGGCTTCTCTGGGGCCAACGTCCTGACTTTC	CASSTGFSGANVLTF